This TCR beta chain emerged from a study of control samples from healthy donors and cancer patients. J was trimmed by 4 bases and V by 9 bases; bases with no gene match: 5. The CDR3 consists of 14 residues. The germline V gene encodes CDR1 KGHDR and CDR2 SFDVKD. Clones were read by immunoSEQ multiplex PCR, and TCRdb kept only the in-frame ones, dropping some. The table shows roughly 150,000 clones, with approximately 93% occurring only once. Sequencing used blood. The J gene is TRBJ2-3, the V gene TRBV24-1; 11 bases match TRBD1. The clonotype originates from a man aged 50-59 years in good health. As DNA, the CDR3 is TGTGCCACCGGGACAGGGGGGATGGCAGATACGCAGTATTTT. Its protein product is CATGTGGMADTQYF.